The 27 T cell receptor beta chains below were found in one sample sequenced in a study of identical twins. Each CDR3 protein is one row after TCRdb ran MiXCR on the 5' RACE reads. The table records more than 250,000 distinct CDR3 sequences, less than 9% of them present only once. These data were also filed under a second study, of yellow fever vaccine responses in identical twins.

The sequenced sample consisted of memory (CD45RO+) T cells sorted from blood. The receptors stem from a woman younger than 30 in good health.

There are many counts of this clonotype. The CDR3 sequence is CASSLSPPRSPLHF. The CDR3 coding sequence is TGTGCCAGCAGTTTATCCCCCCCCCGATCACCCCTCCACTTT. The V call is TRBV12-3 or TRBV12-4, the J call TRBJ1-6; D is unresolved. This CDR3 has 14 amino acids. The V end lost 2 bases, the J end lost 10 bases, and 12 bases lay between the germline ends.

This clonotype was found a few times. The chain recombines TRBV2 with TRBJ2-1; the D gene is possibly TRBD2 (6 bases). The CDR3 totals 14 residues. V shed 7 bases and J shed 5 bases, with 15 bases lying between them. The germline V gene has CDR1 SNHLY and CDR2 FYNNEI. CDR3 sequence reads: CASTAVEGNNEQFF. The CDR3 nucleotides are TGTGCCAGCACGGCCGTGGAGGGGAACAATGAGCAGTTCTTC.

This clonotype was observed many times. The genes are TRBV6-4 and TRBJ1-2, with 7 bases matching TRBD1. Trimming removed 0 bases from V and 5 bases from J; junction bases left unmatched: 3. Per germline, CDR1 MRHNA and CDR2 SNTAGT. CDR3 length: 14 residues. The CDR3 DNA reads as TGTGCCAGCAGTGACTCGGAGGGGGCGTATGGCTACACCTTC. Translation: CASSDSEGAYGYTF.

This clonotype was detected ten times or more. Written as DNA, the CDR3 is TGTGCCAGCAGCCATCCCGGGCCGGGCGACACCGGGGAGCTGTTTTTT. This sequence encodes CASSHPGPGDTGELFF. V and J are TRBV3-1 and TRBJ2-2, with D hard to call. Trimming stripped 3 bases from V and 3 bases from J, with 14 bases between. The CDR3 covers 16 residues. The germline V gene has CDR1 LGHDT and CDR2 YNNKEL (reference sequence).

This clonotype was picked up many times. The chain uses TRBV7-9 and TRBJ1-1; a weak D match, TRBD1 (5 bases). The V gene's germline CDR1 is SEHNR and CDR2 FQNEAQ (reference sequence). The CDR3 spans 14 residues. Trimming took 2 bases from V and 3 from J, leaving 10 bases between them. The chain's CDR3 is CASSLQGGDTEAFF. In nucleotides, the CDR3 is TGTGCCAGCAGCTTACAAGGAGGGGACACTGAAGCTTTCTTT.

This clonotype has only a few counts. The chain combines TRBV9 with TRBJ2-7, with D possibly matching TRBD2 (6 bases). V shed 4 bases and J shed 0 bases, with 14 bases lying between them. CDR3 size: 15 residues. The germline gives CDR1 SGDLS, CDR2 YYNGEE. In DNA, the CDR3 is TGTGCCAGCAGCAACGGGAGTCCCGGCTCCTACGAGCAGTACTTC. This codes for CASSNGSPGSYEQYF.

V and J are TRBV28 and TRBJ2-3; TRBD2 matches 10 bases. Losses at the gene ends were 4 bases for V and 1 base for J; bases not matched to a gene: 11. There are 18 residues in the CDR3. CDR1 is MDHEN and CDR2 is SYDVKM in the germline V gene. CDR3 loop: CASSSTASGTSGTDTQYF. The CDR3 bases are TGTGCCAGCAGTTCCACAGCCTCCGGGACTAGCGGCACAGATACGCAGTATTTT. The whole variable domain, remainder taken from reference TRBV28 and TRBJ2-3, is DVKVTQSSRYLVKRTGEKVFLECVQDMDHENMFWYRQDPGLGLRLIYFSYDVKMKEKGDIPEGYSVSREKKERFSLILESASTNQTSMYLCASSSTASGTSGTDTQYFGPGTRLTVL.

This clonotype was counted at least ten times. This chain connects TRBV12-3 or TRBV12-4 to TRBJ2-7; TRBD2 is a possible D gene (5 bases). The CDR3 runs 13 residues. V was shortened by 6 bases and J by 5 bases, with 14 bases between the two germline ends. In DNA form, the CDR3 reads TGTGCCAGCAGCTTGACGGAGGCGGACGAGCAGTACTTC. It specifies CASSLTEADEQYF.

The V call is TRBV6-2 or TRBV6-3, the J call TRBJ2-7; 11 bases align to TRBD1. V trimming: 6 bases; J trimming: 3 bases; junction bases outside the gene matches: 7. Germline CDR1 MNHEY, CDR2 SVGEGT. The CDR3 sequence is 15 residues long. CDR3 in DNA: TGTGCCAGCAGACCAGGACAGGGGGCCCTCTACGAGCAGTACTTC. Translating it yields CASRPGQGALYEQYF.

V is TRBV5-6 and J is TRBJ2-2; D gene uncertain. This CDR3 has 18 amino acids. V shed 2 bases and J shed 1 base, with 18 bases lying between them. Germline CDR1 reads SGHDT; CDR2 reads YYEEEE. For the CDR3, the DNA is TGTGCCAGCAGCTTTAGGCTCCAGATGAATAAGAACACCGGGGAGCTGTTTTTT. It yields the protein CASSFRLQMNKNTGELFF.

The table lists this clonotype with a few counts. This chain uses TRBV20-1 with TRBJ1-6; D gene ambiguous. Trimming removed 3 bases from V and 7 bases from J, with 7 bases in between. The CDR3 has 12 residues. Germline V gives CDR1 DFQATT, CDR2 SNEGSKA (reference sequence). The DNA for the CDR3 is TGCAGTGCTAGGCAGACCAATTCACCCCTCCACTTT. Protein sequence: CSARQTNSPLHF.

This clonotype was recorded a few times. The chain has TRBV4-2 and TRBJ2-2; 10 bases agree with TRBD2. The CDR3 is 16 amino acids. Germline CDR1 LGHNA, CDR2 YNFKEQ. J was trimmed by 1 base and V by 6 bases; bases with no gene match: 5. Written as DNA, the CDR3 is TGTGCCAGCAGATCAAGCGGGAGGGAGAACACCGGGGAGCTGTTTTTT. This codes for CASRSSGRENTGELFF.

CDR3 sequence reads: CSEKGYSGGPDFTDTQYF. The CDR3 DNA reads as TGCAGTGAAAAGGGGTACAGCGGGGGGCCCGATTTCACAGATACGCAGTATTTT. The J gene is TRBJ2-3, the V gene TRBV20-1; the match to TRBD2 covers 9 bases. V lost 7 bases, J lost 2 bases, and 19 bases stayed unmatched. CDR1 and CDR2 from the germline V gene are DFQATT and SNEGSKA (reference sequence). The CDR3 extends over 18 amino acids.

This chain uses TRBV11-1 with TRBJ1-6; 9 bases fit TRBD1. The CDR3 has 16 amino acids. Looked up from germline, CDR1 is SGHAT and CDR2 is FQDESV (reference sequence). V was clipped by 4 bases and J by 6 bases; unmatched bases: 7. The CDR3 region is CASSSGTGTTNSPLHF. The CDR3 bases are TGTGCCAGCAGCTCCGGGACAGGGACCACTAATTCACCCCTCCACTTT.

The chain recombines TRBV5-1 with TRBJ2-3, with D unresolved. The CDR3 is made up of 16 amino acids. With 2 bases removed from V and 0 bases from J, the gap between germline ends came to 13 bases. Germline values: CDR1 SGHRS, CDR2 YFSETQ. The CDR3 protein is CASSLGSSFSTDTQYF. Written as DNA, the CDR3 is TGCGCCAGCAGCTTAGGCAGCAGTTTTAGCACAGATACGCAGTATTTT. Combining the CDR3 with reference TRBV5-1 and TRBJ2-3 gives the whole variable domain KAGVTQTPRYLIKTRGQQVTLSCSPISGHRSVSWYQQTPGQGLQFLFEYFSETQRNKGNFPGRFSGRQFSNSRSEMNVSTLELGDSALYLCASSLGSSFSTDTQYFGPGTRLTVL.

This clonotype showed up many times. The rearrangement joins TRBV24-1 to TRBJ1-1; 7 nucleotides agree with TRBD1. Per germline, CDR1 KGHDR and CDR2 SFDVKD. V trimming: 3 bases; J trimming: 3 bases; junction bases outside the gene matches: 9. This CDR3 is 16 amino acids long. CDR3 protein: CATSDDRQGGDTEAFF. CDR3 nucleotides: TGTGCCACCAGTGATGACCGACAGGGAGGGGACACTGAAGCTTTCTTT.

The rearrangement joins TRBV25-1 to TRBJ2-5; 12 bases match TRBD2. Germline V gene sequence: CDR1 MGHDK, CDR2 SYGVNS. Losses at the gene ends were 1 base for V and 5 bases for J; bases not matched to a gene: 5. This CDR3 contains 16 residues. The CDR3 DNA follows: TGTGCCAGCAGTGAATCCCGCCTAGCGGGAGGGGAGACCCAGTACTTC. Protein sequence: CASSESRLAGGETQYF.

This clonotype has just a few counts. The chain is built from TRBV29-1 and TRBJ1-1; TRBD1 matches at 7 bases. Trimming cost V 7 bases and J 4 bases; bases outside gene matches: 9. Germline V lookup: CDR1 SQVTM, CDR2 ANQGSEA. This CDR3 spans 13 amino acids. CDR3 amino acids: CSGGQAGATEAFF. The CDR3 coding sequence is TGCAGCGGAGGACAGGCGGGGGCCACTGAAGCTTTCTTT.

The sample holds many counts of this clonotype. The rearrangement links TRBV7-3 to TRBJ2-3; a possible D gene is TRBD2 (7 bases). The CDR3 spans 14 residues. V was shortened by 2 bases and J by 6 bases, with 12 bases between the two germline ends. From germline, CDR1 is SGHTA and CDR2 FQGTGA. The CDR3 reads CASSLVGGGDTQYF. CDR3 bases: TGTGCCAGCAGCTTAGTGGGAGGGGGGGATACGCAGTATTTT.

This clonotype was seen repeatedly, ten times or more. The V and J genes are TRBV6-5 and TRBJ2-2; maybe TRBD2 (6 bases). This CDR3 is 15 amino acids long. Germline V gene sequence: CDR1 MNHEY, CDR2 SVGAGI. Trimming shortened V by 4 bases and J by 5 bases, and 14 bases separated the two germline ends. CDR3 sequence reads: CASSFDGGWTGELFF. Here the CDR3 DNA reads TGTGCCAGCAGTTTCGACGGGGGTTGGACCGGGGAGCTGTTTTTT.

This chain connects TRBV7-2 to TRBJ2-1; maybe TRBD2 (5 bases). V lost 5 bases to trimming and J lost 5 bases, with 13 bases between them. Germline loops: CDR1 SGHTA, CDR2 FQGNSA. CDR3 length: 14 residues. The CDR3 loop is CASSVSASHNEQFF. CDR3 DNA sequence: TGTGCCAGCAGCGTTAGCGCTAGCCACAATGAGCAGTTCTTC. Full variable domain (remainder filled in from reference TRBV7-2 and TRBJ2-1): GAGVSQSPSNKVTEKGKDVELRCDPISGHTALYWYRQSLGQGLEFLIYFQGNSAPDKSGLPSDRFSAERTGGSVSTLTIQRTQQEDSAVYLCASSVSASHNEQFFGPGTRLTVL.

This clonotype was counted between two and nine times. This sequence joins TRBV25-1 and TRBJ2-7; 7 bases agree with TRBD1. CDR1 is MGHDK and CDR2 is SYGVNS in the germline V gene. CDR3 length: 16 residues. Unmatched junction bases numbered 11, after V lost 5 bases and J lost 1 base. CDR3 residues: CASSLPGTDMSYEQYF. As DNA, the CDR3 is TGTGCCAGCAGTCTCCCTGGGACAGATATGTCCTACGAGCAGTACTTC.

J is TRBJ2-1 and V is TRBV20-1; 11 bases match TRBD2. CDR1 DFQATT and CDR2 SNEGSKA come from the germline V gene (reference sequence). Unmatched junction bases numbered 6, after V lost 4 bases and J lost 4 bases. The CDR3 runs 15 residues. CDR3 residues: CSAKTGTSGYNEQFF. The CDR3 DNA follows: TGCAGTGCTAAAACCGGGACTAGCGGATACAATGAGCAGTTCTTC.

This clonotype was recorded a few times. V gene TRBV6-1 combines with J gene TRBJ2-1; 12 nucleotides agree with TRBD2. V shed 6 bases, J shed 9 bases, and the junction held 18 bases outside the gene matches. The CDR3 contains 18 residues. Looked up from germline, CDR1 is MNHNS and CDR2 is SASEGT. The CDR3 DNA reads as TGTGCCAGCAGCACAGGGGGTCAGCGACTAGCGGGAGTCGCTGAGCAGTTCTTC. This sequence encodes CASSTGGQRLAGVAEQFF.

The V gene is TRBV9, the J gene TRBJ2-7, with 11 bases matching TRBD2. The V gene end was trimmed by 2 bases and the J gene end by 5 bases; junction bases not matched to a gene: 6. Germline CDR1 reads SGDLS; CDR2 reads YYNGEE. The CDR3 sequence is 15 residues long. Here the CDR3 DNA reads TGTGCCAGCAGCGTGGCTAGCGGGAGGACGGACGAGCAGTACTTC. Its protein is CASSVASGRTDEQYF.

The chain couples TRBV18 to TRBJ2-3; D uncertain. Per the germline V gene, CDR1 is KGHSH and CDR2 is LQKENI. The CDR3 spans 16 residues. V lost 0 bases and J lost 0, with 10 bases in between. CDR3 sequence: CASSPPRGSSTDTQYF. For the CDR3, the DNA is TGTGCCAGCTCACCACCACGCGGATCTAGCACAGATACGCAGTATTTT.

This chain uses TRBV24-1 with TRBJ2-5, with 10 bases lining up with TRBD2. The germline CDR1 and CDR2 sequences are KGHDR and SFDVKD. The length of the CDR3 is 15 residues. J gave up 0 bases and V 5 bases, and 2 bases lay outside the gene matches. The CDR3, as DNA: TGTGCCACCAGTGGGACTAGCGGATACCAAGAGACCCAGTACTTC. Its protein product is CATSGTSGYQETQYF.